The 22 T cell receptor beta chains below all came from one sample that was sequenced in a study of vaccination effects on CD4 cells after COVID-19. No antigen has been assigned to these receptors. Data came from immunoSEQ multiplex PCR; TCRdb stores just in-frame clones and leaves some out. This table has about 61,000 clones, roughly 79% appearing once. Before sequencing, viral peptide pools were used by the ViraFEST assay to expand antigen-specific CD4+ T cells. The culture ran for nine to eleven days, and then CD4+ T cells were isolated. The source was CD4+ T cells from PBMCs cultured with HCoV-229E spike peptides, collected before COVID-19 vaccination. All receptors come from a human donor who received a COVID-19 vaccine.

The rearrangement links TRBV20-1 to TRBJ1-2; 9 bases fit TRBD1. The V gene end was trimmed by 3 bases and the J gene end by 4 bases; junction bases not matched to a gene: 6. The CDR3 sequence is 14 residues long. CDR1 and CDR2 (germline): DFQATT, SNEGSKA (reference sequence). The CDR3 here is CSASTGGNGYGYTF. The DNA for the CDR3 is TGCAGTGCTAGTACAGGGGGCAATGGCTATGGCTACACCTTC.

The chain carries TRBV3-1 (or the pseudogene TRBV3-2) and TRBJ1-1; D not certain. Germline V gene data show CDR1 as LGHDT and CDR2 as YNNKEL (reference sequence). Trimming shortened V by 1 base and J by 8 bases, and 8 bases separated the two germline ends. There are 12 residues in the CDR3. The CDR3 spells CASSQVGAEAFF. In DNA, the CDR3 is TGTGCCAGCAGCCAAGTCGGAGCCGAAGCTTTCTTT.

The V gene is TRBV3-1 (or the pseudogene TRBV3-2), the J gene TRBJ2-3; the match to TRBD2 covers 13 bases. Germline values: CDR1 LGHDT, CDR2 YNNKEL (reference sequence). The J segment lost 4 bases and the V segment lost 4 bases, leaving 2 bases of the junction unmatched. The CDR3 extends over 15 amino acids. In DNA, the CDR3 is TGTGCCAGCAGCCCGGGACTAGCGGGGTCAGATACGCAGTATTTT. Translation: CASSPGLAGSDTQYF.

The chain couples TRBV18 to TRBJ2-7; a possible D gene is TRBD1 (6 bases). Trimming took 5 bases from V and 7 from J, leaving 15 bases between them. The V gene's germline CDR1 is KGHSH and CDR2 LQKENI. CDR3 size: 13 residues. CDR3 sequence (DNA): TGTGCCAGCTCAGTATACAGGGATTCGGAGCAGTACGTC. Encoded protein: CASSVYRDSEQYV.

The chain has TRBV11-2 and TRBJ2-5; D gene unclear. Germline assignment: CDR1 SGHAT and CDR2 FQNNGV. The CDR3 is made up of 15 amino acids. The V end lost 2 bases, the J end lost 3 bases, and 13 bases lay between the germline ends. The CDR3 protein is CASSLYPRLEETQYF. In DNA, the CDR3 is TGTGCCAGCAGCTTATATCCCAGACTCGAAGAGACCCAGTACTTC. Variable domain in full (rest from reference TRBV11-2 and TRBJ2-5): EAGVAQSPRYKIIEKRQSVAFWCNPISGHATLYWYQQILGQGPKLLIQFQNNGVVDDSQLPKDRFSAERLKGVDSTLKIQPAKLEDSAVYLCASSLYPRLEETQYFGPGTRLLVL.

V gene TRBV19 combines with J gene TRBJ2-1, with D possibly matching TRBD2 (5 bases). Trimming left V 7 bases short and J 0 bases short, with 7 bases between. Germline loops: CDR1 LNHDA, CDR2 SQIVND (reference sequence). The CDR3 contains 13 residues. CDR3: CASMRASYNEQFF. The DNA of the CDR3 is TGTGCCAGTATGAGGGCCTCCTACAATGAGCAGTTCTTC.

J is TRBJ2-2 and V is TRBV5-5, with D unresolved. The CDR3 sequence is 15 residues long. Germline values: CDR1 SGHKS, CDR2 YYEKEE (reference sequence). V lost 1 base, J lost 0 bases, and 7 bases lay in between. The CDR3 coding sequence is TGTGCCAGCAGCTTGACGGTCGCGAACACCGGGGAGCTGTTTTTT. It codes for CASSLTVANTGELFF.

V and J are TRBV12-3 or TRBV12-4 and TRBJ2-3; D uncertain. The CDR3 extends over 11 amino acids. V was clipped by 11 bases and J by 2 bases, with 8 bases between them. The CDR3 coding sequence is TGTGCCCGCGGAAACACAGATACGCAGTATTTT. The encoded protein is CARGNTDTQYF.

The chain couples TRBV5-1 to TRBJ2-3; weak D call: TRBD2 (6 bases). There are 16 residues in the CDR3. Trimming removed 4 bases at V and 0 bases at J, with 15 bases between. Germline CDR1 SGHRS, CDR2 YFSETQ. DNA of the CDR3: TGCGCCAGCAGCCTCGGGAGTTCTCTGAGCACAGATACGCAGTATTTT. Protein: CASSLGSSLSTDTQYF.

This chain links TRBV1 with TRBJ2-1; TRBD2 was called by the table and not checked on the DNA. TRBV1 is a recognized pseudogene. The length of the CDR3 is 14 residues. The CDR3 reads CTSSQGGVYNEQFF. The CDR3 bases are TGCACCAGCAGCCAAGGGGGGGTCTACAATGAGCAGTTCTTC.

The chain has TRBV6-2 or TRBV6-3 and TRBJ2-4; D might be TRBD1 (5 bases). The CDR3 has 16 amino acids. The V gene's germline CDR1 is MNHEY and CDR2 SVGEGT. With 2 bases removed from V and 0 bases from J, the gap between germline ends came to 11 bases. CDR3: CASSYGAGLAKNIQYF. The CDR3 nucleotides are TGTGCCAGCAGTTACGGGGCAGGCCTAGCCAAAAACATTCAGTACTTC.

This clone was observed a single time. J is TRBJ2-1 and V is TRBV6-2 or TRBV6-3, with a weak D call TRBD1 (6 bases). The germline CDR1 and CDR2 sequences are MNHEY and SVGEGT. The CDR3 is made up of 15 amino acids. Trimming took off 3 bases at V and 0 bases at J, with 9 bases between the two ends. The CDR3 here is CASSYQDSSYNEQFF. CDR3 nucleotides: TGTGCCAGCAGTTATCAGGACAGCTCCTACAATGAGCAGTTCTTC.

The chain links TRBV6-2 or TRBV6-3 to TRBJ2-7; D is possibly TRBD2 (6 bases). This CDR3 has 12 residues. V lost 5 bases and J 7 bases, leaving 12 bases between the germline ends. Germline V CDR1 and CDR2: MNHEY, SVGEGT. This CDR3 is CASSLPGGEQYV. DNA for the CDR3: TGTGCCAGCAGTCTGCCCGGGGGAGAGCAGTACGTC.

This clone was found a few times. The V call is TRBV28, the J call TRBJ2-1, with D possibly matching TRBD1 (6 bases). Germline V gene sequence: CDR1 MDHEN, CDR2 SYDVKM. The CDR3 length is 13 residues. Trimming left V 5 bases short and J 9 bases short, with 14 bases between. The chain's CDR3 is CASSGIQGSEQFF. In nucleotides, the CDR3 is TGTGCCAGCAGTGGAATCCAGGGGAGTGAGCAGTTCTTC.

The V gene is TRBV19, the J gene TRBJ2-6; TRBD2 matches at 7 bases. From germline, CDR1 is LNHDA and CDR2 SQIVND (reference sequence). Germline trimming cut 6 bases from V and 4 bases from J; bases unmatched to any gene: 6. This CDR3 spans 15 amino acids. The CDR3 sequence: CASSPVGGGANVLTF. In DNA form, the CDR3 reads TGTGCCAGTAGCCCCGTGGGAGGGGGGGCCAACGTCCTGACTTTC.

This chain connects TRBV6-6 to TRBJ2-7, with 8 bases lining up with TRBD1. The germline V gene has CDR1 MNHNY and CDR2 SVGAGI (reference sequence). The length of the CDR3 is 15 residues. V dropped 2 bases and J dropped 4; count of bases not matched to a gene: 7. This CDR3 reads CASSYGGQGAYEQYV. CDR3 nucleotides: TGTGCCAGCAGTTACGGGGGCCAGGGGGCTTACGAGCAGTACGTC.

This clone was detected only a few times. CDR3 DNA: TGTGCCAGCAGCCCCCCGAGGTCACTTTACGAGCAGTACGTC. Its translation is CASSPPRSLYEQYV. The chain links TRBV21-1 to TRBJ2-7; the table names TRBD2, a call not compared with the DNA. TRBV21-1 counts as a pseudogene. The CDR3 has 14 residues.

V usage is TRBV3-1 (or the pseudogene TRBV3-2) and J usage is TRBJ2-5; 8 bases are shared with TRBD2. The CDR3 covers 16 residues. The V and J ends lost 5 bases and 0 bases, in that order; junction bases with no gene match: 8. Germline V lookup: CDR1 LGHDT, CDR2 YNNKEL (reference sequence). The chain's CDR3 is CASSVSGAGNQETQYF. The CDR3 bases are TGTGCCAGCAGCGTTAGCGGGGCGGGGAACCAAGAGACCCAGTACTTC.

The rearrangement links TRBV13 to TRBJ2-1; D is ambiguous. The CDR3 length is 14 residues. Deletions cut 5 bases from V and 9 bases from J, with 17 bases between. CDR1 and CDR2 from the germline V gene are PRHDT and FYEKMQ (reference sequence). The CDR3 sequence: CASSGYSGTIEQFF. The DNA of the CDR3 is TGTGCCAGCAGCGGGTATTCAGGCACAATTGAGCAGTTCTTC. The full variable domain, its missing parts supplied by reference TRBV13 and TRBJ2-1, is AAGVIQSPRHLIKEKRETATLKCYPIPRHDTVYWYQQGPGQDPQFLISFYEKMQSDKGSIPDRFSAQQFSDYHSELNMSSLELGDSALYFCASSGYSGTIEQFFGPGTRLTVL.

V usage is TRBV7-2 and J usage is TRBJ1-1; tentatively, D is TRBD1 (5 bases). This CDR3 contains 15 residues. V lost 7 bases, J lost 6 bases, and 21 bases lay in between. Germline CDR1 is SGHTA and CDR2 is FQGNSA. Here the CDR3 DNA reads TGTGCCAGCAACCTCGCTCCGGGGCTCGGGGCTGAAGCTTTCTTT. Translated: CASNLAPGLGAEAFF.

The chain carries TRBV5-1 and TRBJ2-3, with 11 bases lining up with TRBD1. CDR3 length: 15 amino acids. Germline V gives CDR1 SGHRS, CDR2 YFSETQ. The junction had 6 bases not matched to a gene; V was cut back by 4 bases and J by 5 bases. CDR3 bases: TGCGCCAGCAGCCCTGGGACAGGGGGAGGAGATACGCAGTATTTT. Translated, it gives CASSPGTGGGDTQYF. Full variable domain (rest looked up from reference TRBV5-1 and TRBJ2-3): KAGVTQTPRYLIKTRGQQVTLSCSPISGHRSVSWYQQTPGQGLQFLFEYFSETQRNKGNFPGRFSGRQFSNSRSEMNVSTLELGDSALYLCASSPGTGGGDTQYFGPGTRLTVL.

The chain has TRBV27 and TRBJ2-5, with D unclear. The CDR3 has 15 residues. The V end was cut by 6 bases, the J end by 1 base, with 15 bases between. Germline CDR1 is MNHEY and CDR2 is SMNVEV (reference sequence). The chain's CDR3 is CASSHRSDGQETQYF. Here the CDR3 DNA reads TGTGCCAGCAGCCATCGGTCCGACGGCCAAGAGACCCAGTACTTC.